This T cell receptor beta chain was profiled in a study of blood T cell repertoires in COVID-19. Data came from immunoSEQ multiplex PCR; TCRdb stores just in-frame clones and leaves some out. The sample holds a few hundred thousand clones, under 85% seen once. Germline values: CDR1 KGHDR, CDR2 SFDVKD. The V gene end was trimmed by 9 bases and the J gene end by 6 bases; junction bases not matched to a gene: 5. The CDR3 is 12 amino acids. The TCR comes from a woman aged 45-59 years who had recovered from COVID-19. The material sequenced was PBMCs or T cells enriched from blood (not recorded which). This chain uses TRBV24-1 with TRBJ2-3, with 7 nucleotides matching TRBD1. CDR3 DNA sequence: TGTGCCACCTCCCTGACAGGGGATACGCAGTATTTT. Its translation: CATSLTGDTQYF.